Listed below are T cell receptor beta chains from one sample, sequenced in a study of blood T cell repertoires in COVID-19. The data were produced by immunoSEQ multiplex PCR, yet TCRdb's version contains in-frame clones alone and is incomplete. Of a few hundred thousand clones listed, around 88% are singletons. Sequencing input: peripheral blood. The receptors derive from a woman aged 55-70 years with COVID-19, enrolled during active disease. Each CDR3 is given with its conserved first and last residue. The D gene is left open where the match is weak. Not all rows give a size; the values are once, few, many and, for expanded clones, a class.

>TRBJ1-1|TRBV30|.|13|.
TGTGCCGGGGGTGGGGGGTCAATGATCGAAGCTTTCTTT
CAGGGGSMIEAFF
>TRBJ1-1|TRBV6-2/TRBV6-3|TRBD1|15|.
TGTGCCAGCAGTTCTTGGACAGGGCGCGACACTGAAGCTTTCTTT
CASSSWTGRDTEAFF
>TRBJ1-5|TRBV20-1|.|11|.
TGCAGTGCTAGTGACTCCCGGCCCCAGCATTTT
CSASDSRPQHF
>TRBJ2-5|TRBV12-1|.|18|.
TGTCCTCACGACGGAGTCGGCCTGGCGGGGGGGCCCCGTGAGACCCAGTACTTC
CPHDGVGLAGGPRETQYF
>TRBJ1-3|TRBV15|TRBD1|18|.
TGTGCCACCAGCAGACTTCCCATTGACAGGGGCTCTGGAAACACCATATATTTT
CATSRLPIDRGSGNTIYF
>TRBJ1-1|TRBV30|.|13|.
TGTGCCTGGCTAATCATGGGCTTCACTGAAGCTTTCTTT
CAWLIMGFTEAFF
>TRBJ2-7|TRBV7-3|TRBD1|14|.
TGTGCCAGCAGTTCCGGGACAGGGGGCTACGAGCAGTACTTC
CASSSGTGGYEQYF
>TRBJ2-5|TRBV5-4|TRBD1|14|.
TGTGCCAGCAGCTGGGGACAGGAGAAAGAGACCCAGTACTTC
CASSWGQEKETQYF
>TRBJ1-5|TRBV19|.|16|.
TGTGCCAGTAAGGACAGAGTCGTTTTTAGCAATCAGCCCCAGCATTTT
CASKDRVVFSNQPQHF
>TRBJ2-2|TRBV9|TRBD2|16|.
TGTGCCAGCAGCGTCGGCGGGGGGGTGAACACCGGGGAGCTGTTTTTT
CASSVGGGVNTGELFF
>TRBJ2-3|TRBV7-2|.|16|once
TGTGCCAGCAGCTTAGGCCTAGCGACTAGCACAGATACGCAGTATTTT
CASSLGLATSTDTQYF
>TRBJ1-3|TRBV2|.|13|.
TGTGCCAGCAGCGTAGACTCTGGAAACACCATATATTTT
CASSVDSGNTIYF
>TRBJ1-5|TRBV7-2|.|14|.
TGTGCCAGCAGCTTCCGGGGAAGCAATCAGCCCCAGCATTTT
CASSFRGSNQPQHF
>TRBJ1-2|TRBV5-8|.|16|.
TGTGCCAGCAGCTATGGGGCAGGCCCTATTCCTGGTGGCTACACCTTC
CASSYGAGPIPGGYTF
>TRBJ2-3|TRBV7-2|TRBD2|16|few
TGTGCCAGCAGCTTAATGTGGCGGGGGGTTGGGAATACGCAGTATTTT
CASSLMWRGVGNTQYF
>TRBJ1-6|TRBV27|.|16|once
TGTGCCAGCAGTATGACAGCTTCCTCCTATAATTCACCCCTCCACTTT
CASSMTASSYNSPLHF
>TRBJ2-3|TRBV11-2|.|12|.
TGTGCCAGCACCCCTCGGGAAGATACGCAGTATTTT
CASTPREDTQYF
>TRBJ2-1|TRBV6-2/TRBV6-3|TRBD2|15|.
TGTGCCAGCAGCCCTGGCGGGGGGTCTATCAATGAGCAGTTCTTC
CASSPGGGSINEQFF
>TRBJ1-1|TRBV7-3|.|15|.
TGTGCCAGCAGCTTAGAAGGGGGGGCTACCACTGAAGCTTTCTTT
CASSLEGGATTEAFF
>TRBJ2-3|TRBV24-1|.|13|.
TGTGCCACCAGTGGTCGGTTAGTTGATACGCAGTATTTT
CATSGRLVDTQYF
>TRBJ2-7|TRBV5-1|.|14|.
TGCGCCAGCAGCACACCGGAGGGCTCCTACGAGCAGTACTTC
CASSTPEGSYEQYF
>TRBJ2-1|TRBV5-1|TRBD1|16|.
TGCGCCAGCAGCTTGGTAGGGACAGCTTCCTACAATGAGCAGTTCTTC
CASSLVGTASYNEQFF